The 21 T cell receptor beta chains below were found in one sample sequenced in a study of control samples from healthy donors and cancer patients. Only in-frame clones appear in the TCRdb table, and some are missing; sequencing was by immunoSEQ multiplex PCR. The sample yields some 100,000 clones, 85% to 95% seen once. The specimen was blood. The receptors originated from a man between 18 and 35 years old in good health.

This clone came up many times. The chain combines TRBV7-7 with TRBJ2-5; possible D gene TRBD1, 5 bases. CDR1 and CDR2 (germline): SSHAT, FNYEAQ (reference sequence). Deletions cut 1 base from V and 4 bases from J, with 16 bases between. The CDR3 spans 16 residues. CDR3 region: CASSLGRGVSLETQYF. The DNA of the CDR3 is TGTGCCAGCAGCTTAGGAAGGGGCGTGAGCTTAGAGACCCAGTACTTC.

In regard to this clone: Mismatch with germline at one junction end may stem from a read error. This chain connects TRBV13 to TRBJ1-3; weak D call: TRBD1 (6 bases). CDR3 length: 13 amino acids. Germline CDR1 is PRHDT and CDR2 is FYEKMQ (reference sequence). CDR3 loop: CASSLGGGNTIYF. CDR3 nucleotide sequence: TGTGCCAGCAGCCTAGGGGGAGGAAACACCATATATTTT.

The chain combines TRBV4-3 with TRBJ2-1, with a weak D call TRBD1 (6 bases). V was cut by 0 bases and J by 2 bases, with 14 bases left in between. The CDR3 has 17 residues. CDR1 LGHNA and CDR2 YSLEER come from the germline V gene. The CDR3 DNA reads TGCGCCAGCAGCCAAGAGGCGGGCCGGACAGCCTACAATGAGCAGTTCTTC. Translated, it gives CASSQEAGRTAYNEQFF.

Written as DNA, the CDR3 is TGTGCCTGGGGGAGTGGGGGGCCCCAGCATTTT. It translates to CAWGSGGPQHF. This chain uses TRBV30 with TRBJ1-5; weak D call: TRBD1 (5 bases). With 5 bases removed from V and 9 bases from J, the gap between germline ends came to 11 bases. In germline, CDR1 is GTSNPN, CDR2 SVGIG (reference sequence). The CDR3 loop spans 11 amino acids.

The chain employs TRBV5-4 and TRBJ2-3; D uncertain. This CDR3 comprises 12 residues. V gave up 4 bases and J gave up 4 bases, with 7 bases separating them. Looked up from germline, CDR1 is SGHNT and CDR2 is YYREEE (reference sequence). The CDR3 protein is CASSPTSDTQYF. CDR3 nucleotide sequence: TGTGCCAGCAGCCCGACCTCAGATACGCAGTATTTT.

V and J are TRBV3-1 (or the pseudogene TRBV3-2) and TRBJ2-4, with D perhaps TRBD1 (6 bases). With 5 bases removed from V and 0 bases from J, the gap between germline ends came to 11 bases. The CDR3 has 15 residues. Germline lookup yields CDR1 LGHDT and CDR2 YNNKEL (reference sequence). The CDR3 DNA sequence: TGTGCCAGCAGCGTGGACAGACTAGCCAAAAACATTCAGTACTTC. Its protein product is CASSVDRLAKNIQYF.

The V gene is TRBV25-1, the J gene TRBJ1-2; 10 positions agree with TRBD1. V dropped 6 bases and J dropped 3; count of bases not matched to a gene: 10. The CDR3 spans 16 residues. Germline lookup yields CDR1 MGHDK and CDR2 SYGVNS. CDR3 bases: TGTGCCAGCAGCGGGGGAGACAGGGGGCGAGACTATGGCTACACCTTC. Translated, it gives CASSGGDRGRDYGYTF.

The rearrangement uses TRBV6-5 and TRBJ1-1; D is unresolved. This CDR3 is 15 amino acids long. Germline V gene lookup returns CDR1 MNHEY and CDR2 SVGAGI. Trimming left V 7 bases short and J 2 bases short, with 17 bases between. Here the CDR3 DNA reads TGTGCCAGCATCCTCAGTAACGGTGGAAACACTGAAGCTTTCTTT. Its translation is CASILSNGGNTEAFF.

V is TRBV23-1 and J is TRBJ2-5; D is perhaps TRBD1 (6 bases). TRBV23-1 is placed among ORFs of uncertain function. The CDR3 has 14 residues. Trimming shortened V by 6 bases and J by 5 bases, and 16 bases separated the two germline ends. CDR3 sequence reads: CASSPKQGEETQYF. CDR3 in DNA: TGCGCCAGCAGCCCGAAACAGGGAGAGGAGACCCAGTACTTC.

CDR3 region: CASSLSGNTEAFF. The CDR3 coding sequence is TGTGCCAGTAGTTTATCCGGTAACACTGAAGCTTTCTTT. The chain uses TRBV19 and TRBJ1-1; no firm D call. The CDR3 runs 13 residues. With 5 bases removed from V and 2 bases from J, the gap between germline ends came to 9 bases. Per the germline V gene, CDR1 is LNHDA and CDR2 is SQIVND (reference sequence).

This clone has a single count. The CDR3 bases are TGTGCCAGCAGTGAAGAGTTCAGGCCCGCTAACTATGGCTACACCTTC. Residues: CASSEEFRPANYGYTF. The chain couples TRBV14 to TRBJ1-2; D gene uncertain. Between the trimmed V and J ends, which lost 6 bases and 0 bases, there was a span of 17 bases. CDR1 is SGHDN and CDR2 is FVKESK in the germline V gene. This CDR3 is 16 amino acids long.

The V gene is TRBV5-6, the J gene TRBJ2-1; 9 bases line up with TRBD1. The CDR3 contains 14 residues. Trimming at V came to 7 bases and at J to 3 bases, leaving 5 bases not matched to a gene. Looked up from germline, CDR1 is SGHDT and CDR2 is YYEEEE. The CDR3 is CASGTGGNYNEQFF. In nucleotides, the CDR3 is TGTGCCAGCGGCACAGGGGGCAACTACAATGAGCAGTTCTTC.

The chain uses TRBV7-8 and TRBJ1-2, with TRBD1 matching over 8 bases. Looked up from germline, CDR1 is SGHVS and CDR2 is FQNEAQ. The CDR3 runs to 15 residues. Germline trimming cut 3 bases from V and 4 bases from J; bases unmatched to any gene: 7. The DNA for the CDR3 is TGTGCCAGCAGCTTTTATCAGGGGGCTGCCTATGGCTACACCTTC. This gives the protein CASSFYQGAAYGYTF.

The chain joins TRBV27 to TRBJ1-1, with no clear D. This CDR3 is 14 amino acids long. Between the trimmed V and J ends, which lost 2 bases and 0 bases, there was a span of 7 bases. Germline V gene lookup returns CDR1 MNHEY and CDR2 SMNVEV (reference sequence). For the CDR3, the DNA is TGTGCCAGCAGTTTACGGACGGTGAACACTGAAGCTTTCTTT. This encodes CASSLRTVNTEAFF.

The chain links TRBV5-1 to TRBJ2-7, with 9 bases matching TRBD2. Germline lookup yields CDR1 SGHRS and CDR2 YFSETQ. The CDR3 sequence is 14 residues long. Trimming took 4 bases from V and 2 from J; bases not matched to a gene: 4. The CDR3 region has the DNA TGCGCCAGCAGCGCCGGGACTAGCCCCTACGAGCAGTACTTC. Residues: CASSAGTSPYEQYF.

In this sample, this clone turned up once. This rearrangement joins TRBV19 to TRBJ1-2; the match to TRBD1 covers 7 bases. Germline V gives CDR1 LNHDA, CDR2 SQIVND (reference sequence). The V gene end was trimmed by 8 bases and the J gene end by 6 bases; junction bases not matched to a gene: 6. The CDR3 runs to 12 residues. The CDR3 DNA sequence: TGTGCCAGTTCAGGGGGGATCGATGGCTACACCTTC. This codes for CASSGGIDGYTF.

The CDR3 nucleotides are TGTGCCAGCAGCTTAAAGCCCGGACTCCAATACAATGAGCAGTTCTTC. Protein sequence: CASSLKPGLQYNEQFF. This rearrangement joins TRBV7-3 to TRBJ2-1; perhaps TRBD2 as D (5 bases). CDR3 length: 16 amino acids. Germline values: CDR1 SGHTA, CDR2 FQGTGA. V was trimmed by 1 base and J by 4 bases, leaving 14 bases between them.

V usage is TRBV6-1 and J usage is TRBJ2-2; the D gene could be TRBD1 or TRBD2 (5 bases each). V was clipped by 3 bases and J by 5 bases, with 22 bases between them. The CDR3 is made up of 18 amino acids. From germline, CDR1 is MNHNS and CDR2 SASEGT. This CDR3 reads CASSDPGRGGRVTGELFF. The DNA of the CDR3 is TGTGCCAGCAGTGATCCAGGACGTGGGGGAAGAGTGACCGGGGAGCTGTTTTTT.

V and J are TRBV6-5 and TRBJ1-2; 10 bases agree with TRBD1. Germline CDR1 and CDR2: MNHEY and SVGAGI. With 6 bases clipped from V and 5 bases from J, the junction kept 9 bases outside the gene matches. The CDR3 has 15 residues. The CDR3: CASRSRDRGPYGYTF. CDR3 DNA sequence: TGTGCCAGCAGAAGCCGGGACAGGGGACCTTATGGCTACACCTTC.

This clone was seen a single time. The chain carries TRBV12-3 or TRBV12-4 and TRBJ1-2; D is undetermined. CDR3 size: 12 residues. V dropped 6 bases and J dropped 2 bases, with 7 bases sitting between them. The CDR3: CASRASNYGYTF. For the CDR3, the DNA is TGTGCCAGCAGGGCATCGAACTATGGCTACACCTTC.

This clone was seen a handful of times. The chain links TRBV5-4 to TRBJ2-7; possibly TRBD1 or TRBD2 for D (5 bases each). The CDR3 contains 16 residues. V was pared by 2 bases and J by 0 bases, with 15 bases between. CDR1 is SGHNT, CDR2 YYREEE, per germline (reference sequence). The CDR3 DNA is TGTGCCAGCAGCTTCGGCTGGGGACGGAACTCCTACGAGCAGTACTTC. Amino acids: CASSFGWGRNSYEQYF. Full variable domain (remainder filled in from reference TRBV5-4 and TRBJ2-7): ETGVTQSPTHLIKTRGQQVTLRCSSQSGHNTVSWYQQALGQGPQFIFQYYREEENGRGNFPPRFSGLQFPNYSSELNVNALELDDSALYLCASSFGWGRNSYEQYFGPGTRLTVT.